This is a list of T cell receptor beta chains from one sample in a study of blood T cell repertoires in COVID-19. The repertoire was sequenced with immunoSEQ multiplex PCR; TCRdb's copy has only in-frame clones and lacks some. In the table there are fewer than 70,000 clones, over 75% of which are singletons. The material sequenced was peripheral blood. These receptors were collected from a middle-aged man with acute or convalescent COVID-19. CDR3s include the opening cysteine and the closing phenylalanine or tryptophan. Each record gives: V gene, clone size, J gene, D gene, CDR3 length, CDR3 protein, CDR3 DNA. D genes are given only for firm matches. The listing skips clone size in some rows; elsewhere it reads once, few, many or a size class.

>TRBV19|.|TRBJ2-5|.|12
CASSSGEGTQYF
TGTGCCAGTAGTTCCGGGGAAGGGACCCAGTACTTC
>TRBV15|.|TRBJ2-7|TRBD1|16
CATSRGSGTGGYEQYF
TGTGCCACCAGCAGGGGCTCCGGGACAGGGGGCTACGAGCAGTACTTC
>TRBV6-6|.|TRBJ1-1|.|15
CASSYSQGLRTEAFF
TGTGCCAGCAGTTACTCGCAGGGGTTGCGCACTGAAGCTTTCTTT
>TRBV11-2|.|TRBJ2-1|.|14
CASNPGSSYNEQFF
TGTGCCAGCAACCCGGGGAGCTCCTACAATGAGCAGTTCTTC
>TRBV10-3|.|TRBJ1-1|.|16
CAISVGPGGVDTEAFF
TGTGCCATCAGTGTGGGGCCAGGTGGCGTGGACACTGAAGCTTTCTTT
>TRBV6-4|.|TRBJ1-2|.|16
CASSEYGTPAYYGYTF
TGTGCCAGCAGTGAATATGGGACTCCTGCTTACTATGGCTACACCTTC
>TRBV5-4|.|TRBJ2-1|TRBD2|15
CASSSGLAGGGEQFF
TGTGCCAGCAGTTCGGGACTAGCGGGGGGGGGTGAGCAGTTCTTC
>TRBV6-5|.|TRBJ1-6|.|15
CASIRQRTNNSPLHF
TGTGCCAGCATTAGACAGAGAACTAATAATTCACCCCTCCACTTT
>TRBV6-6|.|TRBJ2-5|.|13
CASSYGSQETQYF
TGTGCCAGCAGTTACGGGAGTCAAGAGACCCAGTACTTC
>TRBV24-1|.|TRBJ1-2|.|10
CAGPPVGYTF
TGTGCCGGCCCTCCAGTTGGCTACACCTTC
>TRBV6-5|.|TRBJ2-3|.|14
CASRRQDSQDTQYF
TGTGCCAGCAGGAGACAGGACTCCCAAGATACGCAGTATTTT
>TRBV6-5|.|TRBJ1-5|.|12
CASSRRGGPQHF
TGTGCCAGCAGTCGACGAGGGGGTCCCCAGCATTTT
>TRBV6-6|.|TRBJ1-1|TRBD1|15
CASSNRDRGRVEAFF
TGTGCCAGCAGTAACAGGGACAGGGGGCGCGTTGAAGCTTTCTTT
>TRBV5-1|.|TRBJ1-2|TRBD1|14
CASTPGQGLGGYTF
TGCGCCAGCACCCCGGGACAGGGGCTCGGGGGCTACACCTTC
>TRBV7-3|.|TRBJ2-7|.|13
CASSLSRGGEQYF
TGTGCCAGCAGCTTATCGAGAGGGGGCGAGCAGTACTTC
>TRBV3-1/TRBV3-2|.|TRBJ2-7|TRBD1|16
CASSLGPGQGANEQYF
TGTGCCAGCAGCCTAGGCCCGGGACAGGGGGCGAACGAGCAGTACTTC
>TRBV5-1|.|TRBJ2-1|TRBD2|16
CASKPSFSGGANEQFF
TGCGCCAGCAAACCCTCCTTCAGCGGGGGGGCCAATGAGCAGTTCTTC
>TRBV5-4|.|TRBJ1-6|.|13
CASSFLGNSPLHF
TGTGCCAGCAGCTTTCTCGGGAATTCACCCCTCCACTTT
>TRBV5-1|few|TRBJ1-1|.|15
CASSLGAGVNTEAFF
TGCGCCAGCAGCTTGGGGGCGGGAGTGAACACTGAAGCTTTCTTT
>TRBV6-5|.|TRBJ2-5|TRBD1|15
CASSYNPDRQETQYF
TGTGCCAGCAGTTACAACCCGGACAGGCAAGAGACCCAGTACTTC
>TRBV29-1|.|TRBJ1-2|.|14
CSVDVIRGDYGYTF
TGCAGCGTTGACGTGATCAGGGGTGACTATGGCTACACCTTC
>TRBV5-8|.|TRBJ2-1|TRBD1|16
CASSLAGTARNDEQFF
TGTGCCAGCAGCTTGGCAGGGACAGCCCGCAACGATGAGCAGTTCTTC
>TRBV12-5|.|TRBJ2-3|TRBD2|15
CASDPSGGAYVAQYF
TGTGCTAGTGACCCTAGCGGGGGGGCATATGTTGCGCAGTATTTT
>TRBV5-4|.|TRBJ1-2|TRBD1|14
CASSGDRGLDGYTF
TGTGCCAGCAGCGGGGACAGGGGGCTGGATGGCTACACCTTC
>TRBV3-1/TRBV3-2|.|TRBJ1-5|.|15
CASSQGPIHNQPQHF
TGTGCCAGCAGCCAAGGCCCAATACATAATCAGCCCCAGCATTTT
>TRBV11-2|.|TRBJ2-5|TRBD2|18
CASSLSRTSGALWETQYF
TGTGCCAGCAGCTTATCCCGGACTAGCGGGGCCCTGTGGGAGACCCAGTACTTC
>TRBV28|.|TRBJ1-5|TRBD1|16
CASRGGDRNRNQPQHF
TGTGCCAGCAGAGGCGGGGACAGGAATCGCAATCAGCCCCAGCATTTT
>TRBV20-1|.|TRBJ2-3|TRBD2|14
CSASSGGVGDTQYF
TGCAGTGCTAGTAGCGGGGGGGTAGGAGATACGCAATATTTT
>TRBV19|.|TRBJ2-3|TRBD2|16
CASRLGGARGTDTQYF
TGTGCCAGTAGGCTCGGGGGGGCAAGGGGCACAGATACGCAGTATTTT
>TRBV29-1|.|TRBJ2-2|TRBD2|13
CSGGGANTGELFF
TGCAGCGGGGGAGGGGCTAACACCGGGGAGCTGTTTTTT
>TRBV18|.|TRBJ2-2|TRBD1|15
CASSPRDRNTGELFF
TGTGCCAGCTCACCAAGGGACAGGAACACCGGGGAGCTGTTTTTT
>TRBV5-1|.|TRBJ2-7|.|16
CASSLGDRPSTYEQYF
TGCGCCAGCAGCTTGGGTGACAGGCCGTCAACCTACGAGCAGTACTTC
>TRBV5-4|.|TRBJ2-1|TRBD1|16
CASSPRTGPGDNEQFF
TGTGCCAGCAGCCCCCGGACAGGACCGGGTGACAATGAGCAGTTCTTC
>TRBV19|.|TRBJ2-5|TRBD2|15
CASSMASGSQETQYF
TGTGCCAGTAGTATGGCTAGCGGTTCCCAAGAGACCCAGTACTTC
>TRBV5-4|.|TRBJ2-3|TRBD2|15
CASSSGLVLTDTQYF
TGTGCCAGCAGCTCCGGACTAGTTTTAACAGATACGCAGTATTTT
>TRBV9|.|TRBJ2-5|TRBD1|14
CASSLGTGGETQYF
TGTGCCAGCAGCCTAGGGACAGGGGGAGAGACCCAGTACTTC
>TRBV3-1/TRBV3-2|.|TRBJ2-7|.|13
CASSQDQGNEQYF
TGTGCCAGCAGCCAAGATCAGGGCAACGAGCAGTACTTC
>TRBV19|.|TRBJ2-4|.|17
CASSPRQAYLAKNIQYF
TGTGCCAGTAGTCCCAGACAGGCCTACTTGGCCAAAAACATTCAGTACTTC
>TRBV2|.|TRBJ2-1|.|13
CASSRGGNNEQFF
TGTGCCAGCTCAAGGGGGGGGAACAATGAGCAGTTCTTC
>TRBV7-8|.|TRBJ2-3|TRBD1|17
CASSLMVSTRGTDTQYF
TGTGCCAGCAGCTTAATGGTCTCCACCAGGGGGACAGATACGCAGTATTTT
>TRBV7-8|.|TRBJ1-1|TRBD1|19
CASSPGGGQGAFSGTEAFF
TGTGCCAGCAGCCCCGGGGGGGGACAGGGCGCCTTTAGTGGCACTGAAGCTTTCTTT
>TRBV7-8|.|TRBJ1-1|.|15
CASSLEGRGGTEAFF
TGTGCCAGCAGCTTAGAGGGCAGGGGTGGAACTGAAGCTTTCTTT
>TRBV7-9|few|TRBJ1-1|.|13
CASKLSGNTEAFF
TGTGCCAGCAAATTGTCGGGGAACACTGAAGCTTTCTTT
>TRBV29-1|.|TRBJ2-4|TRBD2|14
CSVARGGDENIQYF
TGCAGCGTTGCGAGGGGAGGGGACGAAAACATTCAGTACTTC
>TRBV10-2|.|TRBJ1-2|TRBD1|17
CASSGGQGAPPDYGYTF
TGCGCCAGCAGTGGGGGACAGGGGGCCCCTCCGGACTATGGCTACACCTTC
>TRBV6-1|.|TRBJ2-7|TRBD1|16
CASSEARQGGPYEQYF
TGTGCCAGCAGTGAAGCCCGACAGGGGGGACCCTACGAGCAGTACTTC
>TRBV5-1|.|TRBJ1-1|.|15
CASSYQPGGNTEAFF
TGCGCCAGCAGCTACCAACCCGGGGGGAACACTGAAGCTTTCTTT
>TRBV11-2|once|TRBJ2-7|.|14
CASSPYRVGYEQYF
TGTGCCAGCAGCCCGTACAGGGTTGGCTACGAGCAGTACTTC
>TRBV5-1|.|TRBJ1-1|.|11
CASSLTGEAFF
TGCGCCAGCAGCTTGACGGGTGAAGCTTTCTTT
>TRBV6-2/TRBV6-3|.|TRBJ1-1|TRBD1|15
CASSLGTASKGEAFF
TGTGCCAGCAGTTTAGGGACAGCGTCAAAGGGAGAAGCTTTCTTT
>TRBV28|.|TRBJ2-5|.|16
CASSLSAGLVGETQYF
TGTGCCAGCAGTTTATCGGCGGGGCTAGTGGGAGAGACCCAGTACTTC
>TRBV6-1|.|TRBJ1-6|.|14
CASSERHMETPLHF
TGTGCCAGCAGTGAAAGGCATATGGAGACACCCCTCCACTTT
>TRBV12-5|.|TRBJ1-3|TRBD1|19
CASGPPMVGGGPSGNTIYF
TGTGCTAGTGGTCCTCCCATGGTCGGAGGGGGCCCCTCTGGAAACACCATATATTTT
>TRBV27|.|TRBJ2-1|.|15
CASSLRGAEYNEQFF
TGTGCCAGCAGTTTACGGGGGGCTGAGTACAATGAGCAGTTCTTC
>TRBV7-2|.|TRBJ2-2|TRBD2|14
CASSLSGGTGELFF
TGTGCCAGCAGCTTAAGCGGGGGGACCGGGGAGCTGTTTTTT
>TRBV3-1/TRBV3-2|.|TRBJ1-5|TRBD1|14
CASSQGTGDQPQHF
TGTGCCAGCAGCCAAGGGACAGGGGATCAGCCCCAGCATTTT
>TRBV2|.|TRBJ1-1|.|13
CASSGTVRGEAFF
TGTGCCAGCAGTGGGACAGTTCGGGGTGAAGCTTTCTTT
>TRBV29-1|.|TRBJ2-3|.|13
CSVERRRTDTQYF
TGCAGCGTAGAGAGGAGGAGGACAGATACGCAGTATTTT